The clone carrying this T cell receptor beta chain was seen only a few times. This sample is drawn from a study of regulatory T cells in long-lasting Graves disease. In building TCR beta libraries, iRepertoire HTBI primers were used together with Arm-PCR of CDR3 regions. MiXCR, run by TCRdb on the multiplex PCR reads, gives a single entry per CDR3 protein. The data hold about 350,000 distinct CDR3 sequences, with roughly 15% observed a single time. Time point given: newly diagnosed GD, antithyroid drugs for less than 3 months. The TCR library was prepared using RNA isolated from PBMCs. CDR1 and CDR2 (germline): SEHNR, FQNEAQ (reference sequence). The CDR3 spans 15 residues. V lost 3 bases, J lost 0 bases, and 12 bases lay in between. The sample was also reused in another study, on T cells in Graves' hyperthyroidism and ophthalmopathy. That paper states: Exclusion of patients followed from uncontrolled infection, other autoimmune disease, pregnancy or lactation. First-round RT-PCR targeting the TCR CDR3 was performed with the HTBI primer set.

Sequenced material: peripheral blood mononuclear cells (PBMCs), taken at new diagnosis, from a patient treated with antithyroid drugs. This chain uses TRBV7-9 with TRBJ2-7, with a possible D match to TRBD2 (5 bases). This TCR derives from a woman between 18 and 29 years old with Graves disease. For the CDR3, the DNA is TGTGCCAGCAGCTTCGGACTCTTGAGCTCCTACGAGCAGTACTTC. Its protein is CASSFGLLSSYEQYF.